This T cell receptor (beta chain) was sequenced for a study of chemoradiotherapy in HPV16-positive cancers. Turning to the study itself: Functional T-cell assays on a couple of HPV16-positive patients' cells defined candidate HPV-specific clones and common TCR motifs.

This clone was seen just once. The target antigen is unknown. Sequencing was performed with immunoSEQ multiplex PCR; in TCRdb, only in-frame clones are kept and a portion is missing. The sample consists of about 8,000 clones, approximately 80% of them appearing once. CDR3 length: 12 residues. Trimming removed 0 bases at V and 5 bases at J, with 5 bases between. Germline-derived CDR1 and CDR2 are SGHNT and YENEEA. Study-level findings and limits: Better recurrence-free survival went with HPV-responsive T-cell expansion in HPV16-positive patients. Non-HPV-specific T cells did not expand in tumors during treatment, whereas candidate HPV-specific clones and E7-related motifs did.

The sequence came from a human donor with HPV-associated anogenital cancer. This chain links TRBV11-3 with TRBJ2-7; the D gene is possibly TRBD1 (5 bases). The sample in question was blood, obtained from a patient who underwent chemoradiotherapy. CDR3 nucleotide sequence: TGTGCCAGCAGCTTAGAGGGGCACGAGCAGTACTTC. It codes for CASSLEGHEQYF.